These 23 T cell receptor beta chains were all obtained from the same sample, sequenced in a study of metastatic and nonmetastatic thyroid tumors. Patients underwent thyroid surgery, and none had received any treatment before it. MiXCR reprocessed the PCR reads for TCRdb. The sample has 20,000 to 25,000 clones, roughly 24% seen once. Sequenced: tumor tissue. The receptors originated from a female donor with papillary thyroid cancer or a benign thyroid nodule (not recorded which). Some clones in this sample may be carry-over from other donors' samples.

This clone was observed at least ten times. Other nucleotide sequences in the sample specify the same CDR3. This sequence joins TRBV7-3 and TRBJ1-2; D remains unclear. The CDR3 has 15 residues. Trimming took 5 bases from V and 4 from J, leaving 17 bases between them. Germline values: CDR1 SGHTA, CDR2 FQGTGA. The CDR3 DNA follows: TGTGCCAGCAGCGCAATTCGTAGGGTTAGCTATGGCTACACCTTC. Translating it yields CASSAIRRVSYGYTF.

The chain has TRBV19 and TRBJ1-3; the match to TRBD1 covers 7 bases. J gave up 4 bases and V 7 bases, and 10 bases lay outside the gene matches. Germline V CDR1 and CDR2: LNHDA, SQIVND (reference sequence). The CDR3 has 15 residues. CDR3 sequence: CASTLQGQPGNTIYF. Here the CDR3 DNA reads TGTGCCAGTACCCTCCAGGGACAGCCGGGAAACACCATATATTTT.

CDR3 residues: CASSYLGGSPLHF. The CDR3 DNA reads TGTGCCAGCAGTTACCTGGGAGGTTCACCCCTCCACTTT. V usage is TRBV11-2 and J usage is TRBJ1-6; no definite D call. Trimming took 6 bases from V and 9 from J, leaving 12 bases between them. The germline gives CDR1 SGHAT, CDR2 FQNNGV. This CDR3 has 13 amino acids.

This chain connects TRBV7-9 to TRBJ2-2; TRBD1 matches 9 bases. The V and J ends lost 3 bases and 3 bases, in that order; junction bases with no gene match: 2. The length of the CDR3 is 15 residues. CDR1 is SEHNR and CDR2 is FQNEAQ in the germline V gene (reference sequence). CDR3 loop: CASSFRDRDTGELFF. CDR3 nucleotide sequence: TGTGCCAGCAGCTTCCGGGACAGGGACACCGGGGAGCTGTTTTTT. Using reference TRBV7-9 and TRBJ2-2 for the parts outside the CDR3, the full variable domain is DTGVSQNPRHKITKRGQNVTFRCDPISEHNRLYWYRQTLGQGPEFLTYFQNEAQLEKSRLLSDRFSAERPKGSFSTLEIQRTEQGDSAMYLCASSFRDRDTGELFFGEGSRLTVL.

This clone was seen repeatedly, ten times or more. The chain links TRBV13 to TRBJ2-4; 12 bases map to TRBD2. The CDR3 sequence is 17 residues long. Trimming took 4 bases from V and 7 from J; bases not matched to a gene: 11. Germline V CDR1 and CDR2: PRHDT, FYEKMQ (reference sequence). The CDR3 coding sequence is TGTGCCAGCAGCTCCACCGGGACTAGCGGGCAGGGGAACATTCAGTACTTC. Translated, it gives CASSSTGTSGQGNIQYF.

The table lists this clone with many counts. This chain joins TRBV5-1 and TRBJ2-7; 9 bases align to TRBD1. The germline gives CDR1 SGHRS, CDR2 YFSETQ. CDR3 length equals 16 residues. The ends lost 2 bases at V and 4 bases at J; junction bases unmatched: 10. The CDR3 sequence: CASSLPNRGRKYEQYF. Written as DNA, the CDR3 is TGCGCCAGCAGCTTACCCAACAGGGGGCGCAAGTACGAGCAGTACTTC.

At least ten counts were recorded for this clone. This may be a read error, as it is one base from a much larger clone. This rearrangement joins TRBV7-2 to TRBJ2-3; 8 bases align to TRBD2. The CDR3 loop spans 16 amino acids. Germline V lookup: CDR1 SGHTA, CDR2 FQGNSA. The CDR3 DNA is TGTGCCAGCAGCTTAGCAGCGGGAGTACGCACAGATGCGCAGTATTTT. Translated, it gives CASSLAAGVRTDAQYF.

This clone was observed a handful of times. This sequence joins TRBV6-1 and TRBJ1-6; no clear D gene. Trimming pared 11 bases from V and 0 bases from J, leaving 11 bases between. This CDR3 is built from 14 residues. CDR1 MNHNS and CDR2 SASEGT come from the germline V gene. CDR3 bases: TGTGCCGGCGCCCTTGGCTCCTATAATTCACCCCTCCACTTT. Protein product: CAGALGSYNSPLHF.

This clone occurred a few times. At one end the junction does not follow the germline gene, possibly because of a read error. This chain joins TRBV28 and TRBJ1-2, with D unclear. Germline loops: CDR1 MDHEN, CDR2 SYDVKM. The CDR3 spans 14 residues. CDR3: CASSFSAGNYVYTF. The CDR3 bases are TGTGCCAGCAGTTTTTCAGCGGGCAACTATGTCTACACCTTC.

As to this clone: A much larger clone differs from this one at a single base, so this may be a read error. The rearrangement links TRBV20-1 to TRBJ2-2; 8 bases are shared with TRBD1. The CDR3 is 15 residues long. Germline lookup yields CDR1 DFQATT and CDR2 SNEGSKA (reference sequence). After removal of 5 bases from V and 1 base from J, the junction contained 6 bases not matched to a gene. The CDR3: CSAPRQGRNTGELFF. CDR3 nucleotide sequence: TGCAGTGCTCCCAGACAGGGGAGGAACACCGGGGAGCTGTTTTTT.

This clone was seen many times. The V and J genes are TRBV3-1 and TRBJ2-5; TRBD1 agrees at 8 bases. CDR1 is LGHDT and CDR2 is YNNKEL in the germline V gene (reference sequence). This CDR3 comprises 19 residues. Trimming removed 0 bases from V and 6 bases from J; junction bases left unmatched: 18. CDR3 sequence (DNA): TGTGCCAGCAGCCAAGAACAGCCGTTCGGGCAGGGGGCTGGGAAGACCCAGTACTTC. Translation: CASSQEQPFGQGAGKTQYF.

This chain connects TRBV30 to TRBJ1-1; the D gene is possibly TRBD1 (5 bases). Trimming removed 3 bases from V and 7 bases from J, with 15 bases in between. This CDR3 is 13 amino acids long. Germline V gene data show CDR1 as GTSNPN and CDR2 as SVGIG (reference sequence). The CDR3: CAWRQVGADEAFF. The DNA of the CDR3 is TGTGCCTGGAGACAGGTCGGAGCAGATGAAGCTTTCTTT.

There are many counts of this clone. V usage is TRBV10-3 and J usage is TRBJ2-7; TRBD1 matches at 7 bases. This CDR3 contains 15 residues. Trimming at V came to 5 bases and at J to 3 bases, leaving 10 bases not matched to a gene. Germline V gene sequence: CDR1 ENHRY, CDR2 SYGVKD. As DNA, the CDR3 is TGTGCCATCAGTCTTAAATCTACAGGGGACTACGAGCAGTACTTC. Residues: CAISLKSTGDYEQYF.

This clone has more than one count but fewer than ten. This sample includes further DNA sequences coding for the same CDR3. This sequence joins TRBV20-1 and TRBJ2-7, with D maybe TRBD2 (5 bases). The CDR3 loop spans 15 amino acids. Germline CDR1 and CDR2: DFQATT and SNEGSKA (reference sequence). V was pared by 4 bases and J by 7 bases, with 23 bases between. CDR3 in DNA: TGCAGTGCTATAACCGCCATTCTCCGGGGAAAGGAGCAGTACTTC. Its protein is CSAITAILRGKEQYF.

V and J are TRBV27 and TRBJ2-7; 7 bases map to TRBD1. Losses at the gene ends were 3 bases for V and 6 bases for J; bases not matched to a gene: 8. The CDR3 length is 14 residues. Per the germline V gene, CDR1 is MNHEY and CDR2 is SMNVEV (reference sequence). The chain's CDR3 is CASSFSRTGAEQYF. The DNA for the CDR3 is TGTGCCAGCAGTTTCTCCCGGACAGGCGCCGAGCAGTACTTC.

This clone was seen at least ten times. The chain joins TRBV6-6 to TRBJ2-7; D might be TRBD1 (8 bases). Germline V gene lookup returns CDR1 MNHNY and CDR2 SVGAGI (reference sequence). The germline V and J ends were trimmed by 5 bases and 2 bases, with 31 bases remaining between them. CDR3 length equals 20 residues. CDR3 protein: CASSLLGQGGGKVKAYEQYF. DNA of the CDR3: TGTGCCAGCAGTCTACTAGGACAGGGAGGGGGAAAGGTTAAGGCCTACGAGCAGTACTTC.

Relative to its sample, this clone is medium-sized. This chain uses TRBV28 with TRBJ2-3, with 11 bases fitting TRBD2. Germline CDR1 reads MDHEN; CDR2 reads SYDVKM. V shed 8 bases and J 5 bases; nucleotides not matched to a gene: 3. There are 13 residues in the CDR3. CDR3 sequence reads: CASGGLAGDTQYF. The CDR3 bases are TGTGCCAGCGGCGGACTAGCGGGAGATACGCAGTATTTT.

This clone is medium-sized in the sample. The genes are TRBV6-1 and TRBJ2-7; no clear D. The CDR3 runs to 15 residues. Per germline, CDR1 MNHNS and CDR2 SASEGT. Trimming left V 0 bases short and J 3 bases short, with 12 bases between. The CDR3 is CASSEAKDGLYEQYF. The DNA of the CDR3 is TGTGCCAGCAGTGAAGCTAAAGACGGGCTCTACGAGCAGTACTTC.

This clone is labeled as medium-sized (0.01 to 0.1%). J is TRBJ1-1 and V is TRBV25-1; 8 nucleotides align to TRBD1. CDR1 is MGHDK and CDR2 is SYGVNS in the germline V gene. Unmatched junction bases numbered 4, after V lost 6 bases and J lost 4 bases. The CDR3 consists of 13 residues. CDR3 in amino acids: CASRAGGPTEAFF. CDR3 nucleotide sequence: TGTGCCAGCAGAGCAGGGGGCCCCACTGAAGCTTTCTTT.

The genes are TRBV11-2 and TRBJ2-3; 8 bases line up with TRBD2. The V segment lost 5 bases and the J segment 3 bases; nucleotides outside the gene matches: 16. CDR1 and CDR2 from the germline V gene are SGHAT and FQNNGV. This CDR3 is 18 amino acids long. CDR3: CASSPGGGQGTITDTQYF. CDR3 coding DNA: TGTGCCAGCAGCCCCGGGGGGGGTCAGGGGACCATAACAGATACGCAGTATTTT.

In regard to this clone: The junction and the germline gene differ at one end; a read error may be behind it. V is TRBV5-4 and J is TRBJ2-7; D unresolved. Per germline, CDR1 SGHNT and CDR2 YYREEE (reference sequence). CDR3 length equals 13 residues. This chain's CDR3 is CASSLVGSYHQNF. The CDR3 bases are TGTGCCAGCAGCTTGGTCGGTTCCTACCACCAGAACTTC.

Comment on this clone: This may be a read error, as it is one base from a much larger clone. V gene TRBV14 combines with J gene TRBJ2-7, with 7 nucleotides matching TRBD1. There are 16 residues in the CDR3. The germline gives CDR1 SGHDN, CDR2 FVKESK. The J segment lost 0 bases and the V segment lost 1 base, leaving 6 bases of the junction unmatched. CDR3 residues: CASSQARDSLSYEQYF. In DNA, the CDR3 is TGTGCCAGCAGCCAAGCCCGGGACAGCCTCTCCTACGAGCAGTACTTC.

By share, this clone ranks as medium-sized. The V and J genes are TRBV28 and TRBJ2-3; 9 nucleotides match TRBD2. The J segment lost 6 bases and the V segment lost 5 bases, leaving 18 bases of the junction unmatched. This CDR3 has 18 amino acids. Per the germline V gene, CDR1 is MDHEN and CDR2 is SYDVKM. The CDR3 DNA follows: TGTGCCAGCAGTGGCCCGATTTTTGCGGGAGGGCCGAAGGATACGCAGTATTTT. As protein: CASSGPIFAGGPKDTQYF. The full variable domain, in which reference TRBV28 and TRBJ2-3 provide the parts outside the CDR3, is DVKVTQSSRYLVKRTGEKVFLECVQDMDHENMFWYRQDPGLGLRLIYFSYDVKMKEKGDIPEGYSVSREKKERFSLILESASTNQTSMYLCASSGPIFAGGPKDTQYFGPGTRLTVL.